This T cell receptor beta chain originates from a study of regulatory T cells in long-lasting Graves disease. As for the study in general: More than 5 years of antithyroid drugs with positive TSH receptor antibodies defined persistent Graves' disease.

Study-level points and caveats: A greater number of public clonotypes (approximately 2,500) was shared by persistent patients than by new patients (around 970).

About this clonotype: Its antigen is undetermined.

Time point meaning: persistent/refractory GD, antithyroid drugs over 5 years with positive TRAb. RNA from PBMCs was the source of the TCR library. Germline loops: CDR1 LNHDA, CDR2 SQIVND (reference sequence). With 6 bases clipped from V and 3 bases from J, the junction kept 10 bases outside the gene matches. The CDR3 is 15 residues long. CDR3 regions were amplified by Arm-PCR using iRepertoire HTBI primers to build TCR beta libraries. MiXCR was run by TCRdb on the multiplex PCR reads, yielding one entry per CDR3 protein. In the table there are under 500,000 distinct CDR3 sequences, around 21% of which are singletons.

This material consisted of peripheral blood mononuclear cells (PBMCs), taken when the disease was refractory, from a patient treated with antithyroid drugs. The rearrangement joins TRBV19 to TRBJ2-7; 8 nucleotides agree with TRBD2. The origin of this receptor is a female donor with Graves disease. The CDR3 region is CASRASGSVNYEQYF. For the CDR3, the DNA is TGTGCCAGTAGAGCGAGCGGGAGCGTAAACTACGAGCAGTACTTC.